These T cell receptor beta chains were read from a single sample in a study of blood T cells in healthy people across ages. Each CDR3 protein is one row after TCRdb ran MiXCR on the 5' RACE reads. The sample carries some 1.7 million distinct CDR3 sequences, roughly 28% recorded once. Sequenced sample: blood. These TCRs come from a woman in her twenties or thirties in good health. Each CDR3 is given with its conserved first and last residue. The D gene is left open where the match is weak. The size entry is marked missing in some rows and otherwise reads once, few, many or a size class.

few,TRBV5-1,TRBD1,TRBJ2-7,TGCGCCAGCAGCGGGGACAGGGGCTTGTACGAGCAGTACTTC,CASSGDRGLYEQYF
many,TRBV6-6,NA,TRBJ2-4,TGTGCCAGCAGTTACGCTGGGTTAGCCAAAAACATTCAGTACTTC,CASSYAGLAKNIQYF
many,TRBV29-1,TRBD2,TRBJ2-1,TGCAGCGTTGAAAGATCTAGCGGGAGACGGGCGGTGCAGTTCTTC,CSVERSSGRRAVQFF
few,TRBV5-1,TRBD2,TRBJ2-5,TGCGCCAGCAGCTTTGCTAGCGGGGGGGCCGGTGAGACCCAGTACTTC,CASSFASGGAGETQYF
NA,TRBV5-1,NA,TRBJ2-2,TGCGCCACCAAAGAAACGAACACCGGGGAGCTGTTTTTT,CATKETNTGELFF
few,TRBV20-1,TRBD1,TRBJ1-2,TGCAGTGCTTGGGGACAGGGGGGAACTGGCTACACCTTC,CSAWGQGGTGYTF
many,TRBV6-1,TRBD2,TRBJ2-5,TGTGCCAGCAGTGACCCCCTGGGAGCGGGGTACCAAGAGACCCAGTACTTC,CASSDPLGAGYQETQYF
NA,TRBV5-1,NA,TRBJ2-7,TGCGCCAGCAGCTCCGGGTCTCATCAGAGGTACGAGCAGTACTTC,CASSSGSHQRYEQYF
NA,TRBV5-1,TRBD1,TRBJ2-6,TGCGCCAGCAGCCCGCACAGGGGACCTGGGGCCAACGTCCTGACTTTC,CASSPHRGPGANVLTF
NA,TRBV7-9,NA,TRBJ1-1,TGTGCCAGCAGCCGGATACTTAACACTGAAGCTTTCTTT,CASSRILNTEAFF
few,TRBV6-5,NA,TRBJ1-1,TGTGCCAGCAGATCCTCCCTGCGGACTGAAGCTTTCTTT,CASRSSLRTEAFF
NA,TRBV25-1,NA,TRBJ2-5,TGTGCCAGCAGGGCCTCCCCCCCAAAAGAGACCCAGTACTTC,CASRASPPKETQYF
NA,TRBV20-1,NA,TRBJ2-2,TGCAGCGCTGGGGACACCGGGGAGCTGTTTTTT,CSAGDTGELFF
many,TRBV28,TRBD1,TRBJ2-5,TGTGCCAGCAGTTCCCCTAGGACAGGGCTCCAAGAGACCCAGTACTTC,CASSSPRTGLQETQYF
NA,TRBV14,TRBD2,TRBJ2-7,TGTGCCAGCAGCCAAAAGCCGCTAGCGGTTCGCTACGAGCAGTACTTC,CASSQKPLAVRYEQYF
few,TRBV4-3,NA,TRBJ2-1,TGCGCCAGCAGCCAAGCGTATCCAAATGAGCAGTTCTTC,CASSQAYPNEQFF
NA,TRBV25-1,NA,TRBJ2-1,TGTGCCAGCGGTGAGTGGGGAGGGGGCAATGAGCAGTTCTTC,CASGEWGGGNEQFF
few,TRBV6-1,NA,TRBJ2-7,TGTGCCAGCAGTGAGGGGGGGGCAGTGGACGAGCAGTACTTC,CASSEGGAVDEQYF
few,TRBV12-3/TRBV12-4,NA,TRBJ2-1,TGTGCCAGCAGTTTGCGCGGGATAGAAAATGAGCAGTTCTTC,CASSLRGIENEQFF
NA,TRBV6-2/TRBV6-3,NA,TRBJ2-6,TGTGCCAGCAGTTACTTTCAGAGTACTGGGGCCAACGTCCTGACTTTC,CASSYFQSTGANVLTF
many,TRBV2,TRBD1,TRBJ2-7,TGTGCCAGCAGGCAGTACAGGGGTCTCTCCTACGAGCAGTACTTC,CASRQYRGLSYEQYF
NA,TRBV20-1,NA,TRBJ2-1,TGCAGTGCTATGTCGGGACTCATCTACAATGAGCAGTTCTTC,CSAMSGLIYNEQFF
NA,TRBV12-3/TRBV12-4,NA,TRBJ1-2,TGTGCCAGCAGTACGACCTTAGGCTATGGCTACACCTTC,CASSTTLGYGYTF
NA,TRBV18,NA,TRBJ1-1,TGTGCCAGCTCAGAGATCCGAGGCGCTGAAGCTTTCTTT,CASSEIRGAEAFF
few,TRBV7-2,NA,TRBJ2-3,TGTGCCAGCAGGGTCGGGCGTACAGATACGCAGTATTTT,CASRVGRTDTQYF
NA,TRBV5-1,NA,TRBJ2-7,TGCGCCAGTGCGAAAGGGACTGCGAGCTCCTACGAGCAGTACTTC,CASAKGTASSYEQYF
few,TRBV6-6,TRBD1,TRBJ1-5,TGTGCCAGCACCAAGGGACAGATCAATCAGCCCCAGCATTTT,CASTKGQINQPQHF
few,TRBV14,TRBD2,TRBJ2-1,TGTGCCAGCAGCCAAGATCTTGCGGGAGTTCATGAGCAGTTCTTC,CASSQDLAGVHEQFF
NA,TRBV6-5,TRBD1,TRBJ1-2,TGTGCCAGCACCTCCGTGGGACAGCACTATGGCTACACCTTC,CASTSVGQHYGYTF
NA,TRBV7-2,NA,TRBJ2-3,TGTGCCAGCAGCCATATTGTTGCAGATACGCAGTATTTT,CASSHIVADTQYF
NA,TRBV6-6,TRBD1,TRBJ2-4,TGTGCCAGCAGTTATCGACAGGGGGCGCGGGCCAAAAACATTCAGTACTTC,CASSYRQGARAKNIQYF